This entry features one TCR beta chain sequence. The source of the sample is a study of blood T cell repertoires in COVID-19. V dropped 6 bases and J dropped 2 bases, with 20 bases sitting between them. CDR3 length: 18 residues. Germline V lookup: CDR1 SGHTA, CDR2 FQGNSA. Profiling relied on immunoSEQ multiplex PCR, and the TCRdb table lists in-frame clones only, not all of them. The data contain about 420,000 clones, approximately 90% of them singletons. This clonotype was sampled from a man aged 18 to 30 with COVID-19, enrolled during active disease. V and J are TRBV7-2 and TRBJ2-6, with D possibly being TRBD2 (7 bases). The sequencing sample was made of peripheral blood. The CDR3 bases are TGTGCCAGCAGTAGGGGAGGGGGGCGCTCTACTGGGGCCAACGTCCTGACTTTC. Its translation is CASSRGGGRSTGANVLTF.